This T cell receptor (beta chain) was found in a study of naive and memory T cell subsets. Study-level points and caveats: TCR counts from RNA may reflect activation-linked expression changes. Over 85% of naive TCR sequences appeared only once, unlike memory subsets.

Two oligonucleotides, mixed equimolar, formed the beta constant-region primer covering TRBC1 and TRBC2. The ligated cDNA underwent four PCR rounds using SP2 and nested alpha and beta constant-region primers. TCRdb re-derived calls from the UMI-ligation and nested PCR reads in MiXCR, one entry per CDR3 protein. The repertoire consists of over 20,000 distinct CDR3 sequences, with roughly 11% occurring once and the leading ten covering 15% to 20%. As for this clonotype: Its specificity is not known.

The TCR sequence derives from a human donor in good health. Source material: central memory CD8+ T cells from blood.

CDR3 residues: CAWTSGTLGELFF. The CDR3 DNA is TGTGCCTGGACTTCCGGGACACTCGGGGAGCTGTTTTTT. The chain couples TRBV30 to TRBJ2-2; D might be TRBD1 (6 bases). CDR1 and CDR2 from the germline V gene are GTSNPN and SVGIG (reference sequence). This CDR3 is 13 amino acids long. V lost 4 bases, J lost 7 bases, and 13 bases lay in between.